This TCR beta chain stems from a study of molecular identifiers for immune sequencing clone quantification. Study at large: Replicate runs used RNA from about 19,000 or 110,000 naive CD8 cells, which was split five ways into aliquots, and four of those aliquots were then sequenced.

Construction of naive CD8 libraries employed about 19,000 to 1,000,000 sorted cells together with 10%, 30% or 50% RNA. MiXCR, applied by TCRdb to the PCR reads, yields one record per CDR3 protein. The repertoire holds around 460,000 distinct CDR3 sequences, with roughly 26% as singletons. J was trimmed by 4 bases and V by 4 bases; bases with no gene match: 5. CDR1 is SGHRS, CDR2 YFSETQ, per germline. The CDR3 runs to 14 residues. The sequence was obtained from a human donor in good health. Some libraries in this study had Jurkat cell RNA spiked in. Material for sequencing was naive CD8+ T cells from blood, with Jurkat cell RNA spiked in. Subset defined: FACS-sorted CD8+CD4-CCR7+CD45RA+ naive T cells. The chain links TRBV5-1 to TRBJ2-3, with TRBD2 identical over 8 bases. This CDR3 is CASSDDGGADTQYF. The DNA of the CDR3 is TGCGCCAGCAGCGACGACGGGGGGGCAGATACGCAGTATTTT.